This T cell receptor beta chain appears in the sequencing data of a study of T cells in Graves' hyperthyroidism and ophthalmopathy. Study-wide background: Before treatment of any kind, peripheral blood was taken at initial diagnosis. General study findings and limits: Among clonotypes expanded in thyroid above 0.001, most were also found in blood.

Amplified TCR beta CDR3 regions came from RNA transcripts. First-round RT-PCR of the TCR CDR3 relied on the HTBI primer set. MiXCR, applied by TCRdb to the multiplex PCR reads, yields one record per CDR3 protein. The table lists about 680,000 distinct CDR3 sequences, around a third of them singletons. Trimming cost V 0 bases and J 2 bases, with 14 bases left between them. Germline CDR1 SGHAT, CDR2 FQNNGV. This CDR3 comprises 17 residues. This clonotype occurred many times. Its antigen is still unknown. Those patients with uncontrolled infection, other autoimmune disease, pregnancy or lactation were excluded. Diagnoses used clinical symptoms, serum thyroxine and TRAb, thyroid ultrasound and orbital computed tomography.

The chain is built from TRBV11-2 and TRBJ1-5; D is ambiguous. Sequences were obtained from blood. The clonotype originates from a woman aged 40-49 years with Graves' hyperthyroidism. For the CDR3, the DNA is TGTGCCAGCAGCTTAGAGGTGGCAGCGGAAGGCAATCAGCCCCAGCATTTT. Amino acids: CASSLEVAAEGNQPQHF.